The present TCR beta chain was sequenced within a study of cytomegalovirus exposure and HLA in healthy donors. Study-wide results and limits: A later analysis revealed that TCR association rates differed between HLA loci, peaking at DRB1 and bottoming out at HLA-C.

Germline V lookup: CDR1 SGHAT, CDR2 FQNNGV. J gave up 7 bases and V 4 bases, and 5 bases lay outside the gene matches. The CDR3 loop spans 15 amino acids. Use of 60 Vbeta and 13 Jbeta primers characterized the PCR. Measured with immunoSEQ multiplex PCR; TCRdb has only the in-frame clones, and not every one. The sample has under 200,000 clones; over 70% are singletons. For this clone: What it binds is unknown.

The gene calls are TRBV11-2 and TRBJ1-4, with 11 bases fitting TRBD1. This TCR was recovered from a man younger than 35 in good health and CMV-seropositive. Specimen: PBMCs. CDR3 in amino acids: CASSSGTGGGEKLFF. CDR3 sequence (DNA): TGTGCCAGCAGCTCCGGGACAGGGGGAGGTGAAAAACTGTTTTTT.